This entry concerns a single TCR beta chain. Its antigen is still unknown. This sample is part of a study of T-cell memory formation after mild COVID-19. In TCRdb, the 5' RACE reads were re-called with MiXCR into one record per CDR3 protein. Seen here are about 150,000 distinct CDR3 sequences, approximately 26% observed once, and the top ten hold roughly 25%. Points from the study as a whole: CD4/CD8 balance held among clones contracting day 15 to 85, and later expanders leaned CD4+. Among contracting clones, CD4+ were mainly CM/EM and CD8+ enriched in EMRA.

V lost 4 bases, J lost 0 bases, and 16 bases lay in between. The CDR3 contains 15 residues. Per germline, CDR1 DFQATT and CDR2 SNEGSKA (reference sequence). Sequencing input: PBMCs or a T cell subset sorted from them (not recorded which). The sequence came from an adult woman who had mild COVID-19 (a few samples of this study predate the infection). Cell type and time point are not known. The chain uses TRBV20-1 and TRBJ2-7; D may be TRBD1 (5 bases). CDR3 coding DNA: TGCAGTGCTAAGGGGCTTGCCCTAAGCTCCTACGAGCAGTACTTC. It codes for CSAKGLALSSYEQYF.